A selection of T cell receptor beta chains follows, all from one sample in a study of T cells after yellow fever vaccination. TCRdb redid the calling of the 5' RACE reads with MiXCR, one entry per CDR3 protein. The profile shows 550,000 to 750,000 distinct CDR3 sequences, roughly 13% of them singletons. The sequenced sample was PBMCs, obtained on the day of the yellow fever booster vaccination. These receptor sequences come from a man aged 25 to 40 who received the YFV17D yellow fever vaccine. CDR3s include the opening cysteine and the closing phenylalanine or tryptophan. Fields, in order: J gene, V gene, CDR3 length, clone size, D gene, CDR3 protein, CDR3 DNA. A D gene is named only where the DNA matches it firmly. A row's size may be missing; if present it is once, few, many or a size class.

TRBJ2-6	TRBV18	15	NA	NA	CASSDQGTLANVLTF	TGTGCCAGCTCAGACCAGGGCACACTGGCCAACGTCCTGACTTTC
TRBJ1-2	TRBV27	15	few	NA	CASSILPPGASGYTF	TGTGCCAGCAGCATCCTCCCCCCCGGGGCGAGTGGCTACACCTTC
TRBJ2-3	TRBV5-1	18	NA	TRBD2	CASSPRTSGMGATDTQYF	TGCGCCAGCAGCCCGAGGACTAGCGGGATGGGGGCCACAGATACGCAGTATTTT
TRBJ2-4	TRBV24-1	17	NA	TRBD2	CATSDLFPAGARDIQYF	TGTGCCACCAGTGATCTGTTTCCAGCGGGAGCTAGGGACATTCAGTACTTC
TRBJ1-2	TRBV7-2	13	few	NA	CASSERVAYGYTF	TGTGCCAGCAGCGAACGGGTAGCCTATGGCTACACCTTC
TRBJ2-2	TRBV11-2	18	few	TRBD2	CASSPSGLAGGPPGELFF	TGTGCCAGCAGCCCCTCGGGACTAGCGGGAGGGCCTCCCGGGGAGCTGTTTTTT
TRBJ2-1	TRBV20-1	14	NA	NA	CSGYSTLLYNEQFF	TGCAGTGGATACAGTACCCTTCTCTACAATGAGCAGTTCTTC
TRBJ2-1	TRBV7-2	14	many	TRBD2	CASFKRGSYNEQFF	TGTGCCAGCTTTAAGCGCGGGAGTTACAATGAGCAGTTCTTC
TRBJ2-7	TRBV20-1	13	few	NA	CSMNSESSYEQYF	TGCAGCATGAATTCGGAGAGCTCCTACGAGCAGTACTTC
TRBJ2-1	TRBV29-1	15	many	TRBD2	CSVTGTSGGRDEQFF	TGCAGCGTTACCGGGACTAGCGGTGGGCGCGATGAGCAGTTCTTC
TRBJ2-1	TRBV18	14	few	TRBD2	CASSPRTSYNEQFF	TGTGCCAGCTCTCCTCGGACTAGTTACAATGAGCAGTTCTTC
TRBJ2-3	TRBV25-1	16	NA	NA	CASSVLGRGLQDTQYF	TGTGCCAGCAGTGTATTGGGCAGGGGCCTCCAGGATACGCAGTATTTT
TRBJ2-7	TRBV29-1	14	NA	TRBD2	CSVGTSGRSYEQYF	TGCAGCGTTGGGACTAGCGGGCGCTCCTACGAGCAGTACTTC
TRBJ1-1	TRBV20-1	10	few	NA	CSARHTEAFF	TGCAGTGCTAGGCACACTGAAGCTTTCTTT
TRBJ2-7	TRBV7-2	15	few	TRBD2	CASSQSGRAFNEQYF	TGTGCCAGCAGCCAAAGCGGGAGGGCTTTTAACGAGCAGTACTTC
TRBJ2-7	TRBV7-2	17	NA	TRBD2	CASSLGGTSGRFDEQYF	TGTGCCAGCAGCTTAGGGGGGACTAGCGGGAGGTTCGACGAGCAGTACTTC
TRBJ2-5	TRBV19	12	few	NA	CASRRQGETQYF	TGTGCCAGCAGGCGGCAGGGAGAGACCCAGTACTTC
TRBJ1-1	TRBV5-6	13	NA	TRBD1	CASSLWPPRGAFF	TGTGCCAGCAGCTTGTGGCCGCCCAGGGGGGCTTTCTTT
TRBJ2-1	TRBV7-8	12	NA	NA	CASSSVGGEQFF	TGTGCCAGCAGCTCCGTTGGGGGTGAGCAGTTCTTC
TRBJ2-7	TRBV11-2	13	few	NA	CASWTGHRREQYF	TGTGCCAGCTGGACGGGGCATCGTCGAGAGCAGTACTTC
TRBJ2-7	TRBV7-9	15	NA	TRBD1	CASSIGGDSSYEQYF	TGTGCCAGCAGCATCGGTGGGGACAGCTCCTACGAGCAGTACTTC
TRBJ2-2	TRBV24-1	16	few	TRBD2	CATSRGTSGRIGELFF	TGTGCCACCAGTAGGGGGACTAGCGGGAGAATCGGGGAGCTGTTTTTT
TRBJ2-5	TRBV7-8	15	NA	NA	CASSPYGGIRETQYF	TGTGCCAGCAGCCCATACGGCGGAATAAGAGAGACCCAGTACTTC